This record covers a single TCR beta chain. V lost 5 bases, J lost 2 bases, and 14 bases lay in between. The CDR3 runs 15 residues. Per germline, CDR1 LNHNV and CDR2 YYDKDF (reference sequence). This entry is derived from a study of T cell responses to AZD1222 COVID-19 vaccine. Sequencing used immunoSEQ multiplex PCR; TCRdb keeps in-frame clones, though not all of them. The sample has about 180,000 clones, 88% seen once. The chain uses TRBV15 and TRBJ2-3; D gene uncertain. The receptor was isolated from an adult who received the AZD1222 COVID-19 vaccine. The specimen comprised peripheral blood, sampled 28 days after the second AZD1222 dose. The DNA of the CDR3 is TGTGCCACCAGCCCCGGGTCCCACTACACAGATACGCAGTATTTT. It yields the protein CATSPGSHYTDTQYF. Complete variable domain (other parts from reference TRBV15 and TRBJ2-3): DAMVIQNPRYQVTQFGKPVTLSCSQTLNHNVMYWYQQKSSQAPKLLFHYYDKDFNNEADTPDNFQSRRPNTSFCFLDIRSPGLGDTAMYLCATSPGSHYTDTQYFGPGTRLTVL.